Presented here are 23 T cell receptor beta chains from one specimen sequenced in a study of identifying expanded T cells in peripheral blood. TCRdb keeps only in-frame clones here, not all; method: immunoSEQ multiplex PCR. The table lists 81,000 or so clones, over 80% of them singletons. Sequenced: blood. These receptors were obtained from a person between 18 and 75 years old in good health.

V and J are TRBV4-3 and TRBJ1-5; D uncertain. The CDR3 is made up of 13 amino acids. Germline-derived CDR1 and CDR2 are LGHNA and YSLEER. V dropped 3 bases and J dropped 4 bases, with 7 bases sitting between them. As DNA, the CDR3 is TGCGCCAGCAGCCAGGAGATGAATCAGCCCCAGCATTTT. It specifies CASSQEMNQPQHF.

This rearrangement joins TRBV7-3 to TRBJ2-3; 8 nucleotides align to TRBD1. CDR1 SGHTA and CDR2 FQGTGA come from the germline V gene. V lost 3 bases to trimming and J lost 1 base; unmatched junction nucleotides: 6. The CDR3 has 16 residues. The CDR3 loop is CASSFTGGGGTDTQYF. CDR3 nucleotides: TGTGCCAGCAGCTTCACAGGGGGAGGCGGCACAGATACGCAGTATTTT.

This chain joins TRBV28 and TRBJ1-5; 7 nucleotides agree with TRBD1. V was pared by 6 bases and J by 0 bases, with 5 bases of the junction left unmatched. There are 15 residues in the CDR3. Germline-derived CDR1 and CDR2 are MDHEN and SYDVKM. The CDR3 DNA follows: TGTGCCAGCAGCTGGGGACAGATTAGCAATCAGCCCCAGCATTTT. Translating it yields CASSWGQISNQPQHF.

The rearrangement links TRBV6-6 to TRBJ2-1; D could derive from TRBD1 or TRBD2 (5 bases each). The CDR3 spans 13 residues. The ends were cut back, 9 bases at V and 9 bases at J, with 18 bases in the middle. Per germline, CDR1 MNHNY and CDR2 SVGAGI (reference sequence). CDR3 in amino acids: CASLGRGAPEQFF. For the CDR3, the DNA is TGTGCCAGTTTAGGAAGAGGGGCCCCTGAGCAGTTCTTC.

The CDR3 here is CASSGGSYGYTF. As DNA, the CDR3 is TGTGCCAGCAGCGGGGGCAGCTATGGCTACACCTTC. V gene TRBV5-4 combines with J gene TRBJ1-2; tentative D call: TRBD1 (6 bases). V lost 4 bases and J lost 4, with 8 bases in between. The CDR3 extends over 12 amino acids. Germline loops: CDR1 SGHNT, CDR2 YYREEE (reference sequence). Combining the CDR3 with reference TRBV5-4 and TRBJ1-2 gives the whole variable domain ETGVTQSPTHLIKTRGQQVTLRCSSQSGHNTVSWYQQALGQGPQFIFQYYREEENGRGNFPPRFSGLQFPNYSSELNVNALELDDSALYLCASSGGSYGYTFGSGTRLTVV.

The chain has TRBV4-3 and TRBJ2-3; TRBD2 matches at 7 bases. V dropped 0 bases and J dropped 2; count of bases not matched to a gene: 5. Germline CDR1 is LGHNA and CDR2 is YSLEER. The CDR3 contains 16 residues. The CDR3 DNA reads TGCGCCAGCAGCCAAGAGGGCGGGGGATCCACAGATACGCAGTATTTT. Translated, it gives CASSQEGGGSTDTQYF.

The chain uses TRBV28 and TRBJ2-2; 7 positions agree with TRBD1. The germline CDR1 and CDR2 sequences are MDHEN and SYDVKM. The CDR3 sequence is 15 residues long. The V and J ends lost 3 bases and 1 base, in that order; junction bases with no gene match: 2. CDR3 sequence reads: CASSFDRVNTGELFF. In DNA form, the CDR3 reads TGTGCCAGCAGTTTTGACAGGGTGAACACCGGGGAGCTGTTTTTT.

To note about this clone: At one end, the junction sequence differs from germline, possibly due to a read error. For the CDR3, the DNA is TGTGCCAGCTGTGACGGAGAGGGAGATACGCAGTATTTT. Encoded protein: CASCDGEGDTQYF. The chain carries TRBV6-1 and TRBJ2-3; perhaps TRBD2 as D (5 bases). Per the germline V gene, CDR1 is MNHNS and CDR2 is SASEGT. The CDR3 runs 13 residues.

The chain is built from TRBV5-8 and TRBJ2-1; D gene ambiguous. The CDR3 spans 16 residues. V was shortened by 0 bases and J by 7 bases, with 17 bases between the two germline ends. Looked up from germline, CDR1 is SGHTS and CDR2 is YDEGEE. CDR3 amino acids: CASSLALSTSPNEQFF. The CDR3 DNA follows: TGTGCCAGCAGCTTGGCCCTATCAACAAGTCCTAATGAGCAGTTCTTC.

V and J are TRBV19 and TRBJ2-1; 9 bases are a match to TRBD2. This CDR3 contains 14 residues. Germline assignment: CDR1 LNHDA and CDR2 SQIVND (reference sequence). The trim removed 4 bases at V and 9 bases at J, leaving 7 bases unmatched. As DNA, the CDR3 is TGTGCCAGTAGTAGACTAGCGGCTCAGCGTGAGCAGTTCTTC. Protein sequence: CASSRLAAQREQFF.

As DNA, the CDR3 is TGTGCCAGCAGTTTTCGGTCCTCTGGAAACACCATATATTTT. Translated: CASSFRSSGNTIYF. The V gene is TRBV28, the J gene TRBJ1-3; no firm D call. The CDR3 sequence is 14 residues long. The ends were cut back, 3 bases at V and 0 bases at J, with 6 bases in the middle. Germline CDR1 MDHEN, CDR2 SYDVKM.

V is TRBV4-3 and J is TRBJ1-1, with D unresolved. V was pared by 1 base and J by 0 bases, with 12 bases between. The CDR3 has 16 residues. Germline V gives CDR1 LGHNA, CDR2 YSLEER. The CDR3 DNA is TGCGCCAGCAGCCAAGTACAAGGCGCAGTGAACACTGAAGCTTTCTTT. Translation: CASSQVQGAVNTEAFF.

For the CDR3, the DNA is TGCAGCGTTGAAGGGGGGACAGGGTTCGACAATGAGCAGTTCTTC. It specifies CSVEGGTGFDNEQFF. This sequence joins TRBV29-1 and TRBJ2-1; 9 positions agree with TRBD1. V was pared by 1 base and J by 5 bases, with 6 bases of the junction left unmatched. Germline V lookup: CDR1 SQVTM, CDR2 ANQGSEA. The CDR3 covers 15 residues.

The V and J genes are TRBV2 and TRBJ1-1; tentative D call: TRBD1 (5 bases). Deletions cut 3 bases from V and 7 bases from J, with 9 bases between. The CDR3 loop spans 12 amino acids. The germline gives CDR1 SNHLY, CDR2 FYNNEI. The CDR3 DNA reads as TGTGCCAGCAGTGATGAGGGGTTTGAAGCTTTCTTT. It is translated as CASSDEGFEAFF.

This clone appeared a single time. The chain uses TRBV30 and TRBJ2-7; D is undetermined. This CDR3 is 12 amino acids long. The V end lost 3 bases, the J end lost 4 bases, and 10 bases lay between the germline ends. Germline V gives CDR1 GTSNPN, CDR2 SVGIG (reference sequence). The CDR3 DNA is TGTGCCTGGAGCGCCGGGTCTTACGAGCAGTACTTC. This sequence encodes CAWSAGSYEQYF.

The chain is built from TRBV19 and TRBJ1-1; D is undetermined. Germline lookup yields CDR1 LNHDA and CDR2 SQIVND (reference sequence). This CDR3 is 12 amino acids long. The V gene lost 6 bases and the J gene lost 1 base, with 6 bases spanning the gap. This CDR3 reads CASRSGNTEAFF. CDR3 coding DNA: TGTGCCAGTAGGTCCGGGAACACTGAAGCTTTCTTT.

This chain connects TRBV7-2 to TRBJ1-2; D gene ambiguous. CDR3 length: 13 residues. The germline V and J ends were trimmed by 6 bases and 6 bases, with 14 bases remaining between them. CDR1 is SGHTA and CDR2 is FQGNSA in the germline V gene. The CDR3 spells CASRPRTGHGYTF. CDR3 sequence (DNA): TGTGCCAGCAGGCCCCGGACTGGTCATGGCTACACCTTC.

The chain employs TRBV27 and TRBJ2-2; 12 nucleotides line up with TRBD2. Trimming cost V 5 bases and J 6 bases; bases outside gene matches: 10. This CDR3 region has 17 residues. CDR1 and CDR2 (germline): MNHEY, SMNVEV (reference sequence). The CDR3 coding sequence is TGTGCCAGCAGTCCCCGACTAGCGGGAGTCTGGTCCGGGGAGCTGTTTTTT. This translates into CASSPRLAGVWSGELFF.

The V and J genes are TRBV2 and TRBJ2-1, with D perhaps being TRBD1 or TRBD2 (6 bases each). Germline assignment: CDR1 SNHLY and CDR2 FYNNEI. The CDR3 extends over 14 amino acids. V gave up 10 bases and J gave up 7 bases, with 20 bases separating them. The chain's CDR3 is CATPRGARGNEQFF. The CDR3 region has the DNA TGTGCCACCCCCCGCGGGGCCAGGGGAAATGAGCAGTTCTTC. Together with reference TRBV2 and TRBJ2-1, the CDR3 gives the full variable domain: EPEVTQTPSHQVTQMGQEVILRCVPISNHLYFYWYRQILGQKVEFLVSFYNNEISEKSEIFDDQFSVERPDGSNFTLKIRSTKLEDSAMYFCATPRGARGNEQFFGPGTRLTVL.

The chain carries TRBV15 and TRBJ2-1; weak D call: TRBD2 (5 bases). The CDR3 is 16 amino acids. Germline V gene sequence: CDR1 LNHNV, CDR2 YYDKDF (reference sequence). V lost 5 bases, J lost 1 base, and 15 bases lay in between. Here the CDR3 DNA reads TGTGCCACCAGCCGCCTGGGTTCGGGGTCCTACAATGAGCAGTTCTTC. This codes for CATSRLGSGSYNEQFF.

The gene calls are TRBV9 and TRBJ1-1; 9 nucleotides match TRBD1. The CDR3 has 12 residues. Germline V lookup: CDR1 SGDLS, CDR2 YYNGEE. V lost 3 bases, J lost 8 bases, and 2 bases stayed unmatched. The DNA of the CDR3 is TGTGCCAGCAGCGCAGGGACAGGGGAAGCTTTCTTT. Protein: CASSAGTGEAFF.

CDR3 DNA: TGTGCCAGTAAGCAGGACAGGGGTTCCTACGAGCAGTACTTC. Translation: CASKQDRGSYEQYF. The chain links TRBV19 to TRBJ2-7, with TRBD1 identical over 9 bases. V lost 7 bases to trimming and J lost 1 base; unmatched junction nucleotides: 5. Germline V gives CDR1 LNHDA, CDR2 SQIVND (reference sequence). The CDR3 totals 14 residues.

CDR3 coding DNA: TGTGCCAGCAGCTTAATCAAAGCGAACACCGGGGAGCTGTTTTTT. Encoded protein: CASSLIKANTGELFF. V is TRBV7-2 and J is TRBJ2-2; D remains unclear. The CDR3 has 15 residues. V was cut by 2 bases and J by 0 bases, with 7 bases left in between. Germline CDR1 and CDR2: SGHTA and FQGNSA. Full variable domain (remainder filled in from reference TRBV7-2 and TRBJ2-2): GAGVSQSPSNKVTEKGKDVELRCDPISGHTALYWYRQSLGQGLEFLIYFQGNSAPDKSGLPSDRFSAERTGGSVSTLTIQRTQQEDSAVYLCASSLIKANTGELFFGEGSRLTVL.